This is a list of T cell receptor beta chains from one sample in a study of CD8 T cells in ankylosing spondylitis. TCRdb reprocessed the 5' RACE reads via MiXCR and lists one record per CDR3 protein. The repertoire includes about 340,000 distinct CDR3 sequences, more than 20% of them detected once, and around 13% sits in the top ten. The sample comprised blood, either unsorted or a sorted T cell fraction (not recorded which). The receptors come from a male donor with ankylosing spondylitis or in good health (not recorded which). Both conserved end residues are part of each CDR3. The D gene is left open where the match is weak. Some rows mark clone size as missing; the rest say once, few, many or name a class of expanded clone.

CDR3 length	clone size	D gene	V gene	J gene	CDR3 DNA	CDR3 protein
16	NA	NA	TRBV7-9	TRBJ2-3	TGTGCCAGCAGCCCCCTTTTTTTGGGAAACACAGATACGCAGTATTTT	CASSPLFLGNTDTQYF
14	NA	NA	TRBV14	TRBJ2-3	TGTGCCAGCAGCGGGGGGGCTCTCCCAGATACGCAGTATTTT	CASSGGALPDTQYF
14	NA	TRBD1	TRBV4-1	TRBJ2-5	TGCGCCAGCAGTACGGACAGGATGACGGAGACCCAGTACTTC	CASSTDRMTETQYF
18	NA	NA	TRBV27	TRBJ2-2	TGTGCCAGCAGTTTAAATGGTTATTCCTGGATGGAGGCCGGGGAGCTGTTTTTT	CASSLNGYSWMEAGELFF
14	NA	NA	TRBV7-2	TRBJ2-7	TGTGCCAGCAGCCCCAGGGGCACCTGGGGCGAGCAGTACTTC	CASSPRGTWGEQYF
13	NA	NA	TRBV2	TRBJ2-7	TGTGCCAGCAGGAGCCGACTGATCTACGAGCAGTACTTC	CASRSRLIYEQYF
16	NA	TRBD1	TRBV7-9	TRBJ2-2	TGTGCCAGCAGCTCACCGGGACAGGGGGCTTTCGGGGAGCTGTTTTTT	CASSSPGQGAFGELFF
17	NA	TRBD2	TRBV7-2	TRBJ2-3	TGTGCCAGCAGCCCCCAGACTAGCGGGGACTTCACAGATACGCAGTATTTT	CASSPQTSGDFTDTQYF
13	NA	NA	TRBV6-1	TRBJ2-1	TGTGCCAGCAGTGTCCGGTTGGGGTATGAGCAGTTCTTC	CASSVRLGYEQFF
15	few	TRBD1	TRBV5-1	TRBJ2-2	TGCGCCAGCAGCTCGGACAGGGCGTTCGGCGGGGAGCTGTTTTTT	CASSSDRAFGGELFF
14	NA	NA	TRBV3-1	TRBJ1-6	TGTGCCAGCCCCATGGGCCCGGCGGGTTCACCCCTCCACTTT	CASPMGPAGSPLHF
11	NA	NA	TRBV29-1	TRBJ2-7	TGCAGCGTTGAGGTACTGGAGGGGCAGTACTTC	CSVEVLEGQYF
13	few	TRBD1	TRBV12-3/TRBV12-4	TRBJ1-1	TGTGCCAGCACCTCAGGGGGCAACACTGAAGCTTTCTTT	CASTSGGNTEAFF
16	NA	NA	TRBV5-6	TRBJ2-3	TGTGCCAGCAGCTTGTGGCTGGGGGGCACCACAGATACGCAGTATTTT	CASSLWLGGTTDTQYF
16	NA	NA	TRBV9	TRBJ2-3	TGTGCCAGCTCCCCCCGCGCACAGACCCTCACAGATACGCAGTATTTT	CASSPRAQTLTDTQYF
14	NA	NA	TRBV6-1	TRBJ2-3	TGTGCCAGCAGGGCGGGGCTCGACACAGATACGCAGTATTTT	CASRAGLDTDTQYF
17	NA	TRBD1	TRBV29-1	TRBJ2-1	TGCAGCGTCCAGAACTTAAACGACAGGGGTTTTTTCAATGAGCAGTTCTTC	CSVQNLNDRGFFNEQFF
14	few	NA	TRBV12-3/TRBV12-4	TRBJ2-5	TGTGCCAGCAGCCCGGGACCAGGGGCAGAGACCCAGTACTTC	CASSPGPGAETQYF
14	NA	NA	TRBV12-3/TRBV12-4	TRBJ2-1	TGTGCCAGCACTCCTGAGGGGTCCTACAATGAGCAGTTCTTC	CASTPEGSYNEQFF
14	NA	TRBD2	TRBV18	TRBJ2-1	TGTGCCAGCTCACCGGGGGGGAGTGGTAATGAGCAGTTCTTC	CASSPGGSGNEQFF
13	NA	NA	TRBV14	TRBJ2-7	TGTGCCAGCACGGCTAGGAGCTCCTACGAGCAGTACTTC	CASTARSSYEQYF
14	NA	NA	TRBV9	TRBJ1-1	TGTGCCAGCAGCCCCTCCGGGCATGACACTGAAGCTTTCTTT	CASSPSGHDTEAFF
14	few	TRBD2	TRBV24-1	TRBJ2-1	TGTGCCACCCATAGCGGGGGTCCTTACAATGAGCAGTTCTTC	CATHSGGPYNEQFF